This T cell receptor (beta chain) was observed in a study of shared clonotypes between healthy human individuals. Overall study findings and caveats: The naive CD4 repertoires of a few donors were compared, and roughly 5% of clonotypes were shared.

This clone was picked up a small number of times. As yet, its antigen is unknown. Healthy HIV-negative adults without recent acute infections or vaccinations served as donors. The method was immunoSEQ multiplex PCR; TCRdb's version includes in-frame clones alone and lacks a portion of them. The data contain about 1 million clones, approximately 70% of them singletons. The source is a man younger than 35 in good health. Sequenced: memory CD4+ T cells sorted from blood. Subset described: CD45RA-negative fraction.

The CDR3 nucleotides read TGTGCCAGCAGTGTAGCGGGGGCGCGAGGAAACACCATATATTTT. As protein: CASSVAGARGNTIYF. This chain joins TRBV2 and TRBJ1-3; possible D gene TRBD1, 6 bases. Germline V gene data show CDR1 as SNHLY and CDR2 as FYNNEI. V lost 4 bases to trimming and J lost 4 bases, with 14 bases between them. The CDR3 contains 15 residues.